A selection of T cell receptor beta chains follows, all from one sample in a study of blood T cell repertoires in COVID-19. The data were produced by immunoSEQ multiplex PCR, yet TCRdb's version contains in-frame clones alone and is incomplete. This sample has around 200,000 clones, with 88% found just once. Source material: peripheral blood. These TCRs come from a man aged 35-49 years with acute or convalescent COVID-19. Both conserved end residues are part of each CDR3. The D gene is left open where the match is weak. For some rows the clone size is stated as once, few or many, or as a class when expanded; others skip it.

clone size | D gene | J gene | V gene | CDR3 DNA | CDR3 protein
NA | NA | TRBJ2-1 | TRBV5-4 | TGTGCCAGCGTCGGGGGAGCTTACAATGAGCAGTTCTTC | CASVGGAYNEQFF
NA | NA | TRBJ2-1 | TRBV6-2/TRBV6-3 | TGTGCCAGCAGTAACCCGGGTCTAGACAATGAGCAGTTCTTC | CASSNPGLDNEQFF
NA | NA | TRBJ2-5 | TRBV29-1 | TGCAGCGTCCGACAGGTGGAAGAGACCCAGTACTTC | CSVRQVEETQYF
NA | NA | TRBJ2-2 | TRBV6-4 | TGTGCCAGCAGTGACGCCGGGACTAACACCGGGGAGCTGTTTTTT | CASSDAGTNTGELFF
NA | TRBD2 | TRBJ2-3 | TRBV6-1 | TGTGCCAGCAGTGAAGTGGGAGGGCCCTTTCCAGATACGCAGTATTTT | CASSEVGGPFPDTQYF
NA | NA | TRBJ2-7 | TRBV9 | TGTGCCAGCAGCGTAGCGGTCAAAGGAGAGGAGCAGTACTTC | CASSVAVKGEEQYF
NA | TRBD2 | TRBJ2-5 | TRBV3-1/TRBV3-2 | TGTGCCAGCAGCCAAGGGACTAGCGGGAGGACGGAGACCCAGTACTTC | CASSQGTSGRTETQYF
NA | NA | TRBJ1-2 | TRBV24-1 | TGTGCCACCAGTGACAGATTAAACTATGGCTACACCTTC | CATSDRLNYGYTF
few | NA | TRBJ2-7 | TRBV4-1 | TGCGCCAGCAGCCAAGAGGCGAGGCGGGCCTACGAGCAGTACTTC | CASSQEARRAYEQYF
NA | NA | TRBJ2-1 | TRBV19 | TGTGCCAGTAGGGAGGACTACAATGAGCAGTTCTTC | CASREDYNEQFF
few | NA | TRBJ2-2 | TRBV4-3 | TGCGCCAGCAGCCTCCTATTGGGGGGCACCGGGGAGCTGTTTTTT | CASSLLLGGTGELFF
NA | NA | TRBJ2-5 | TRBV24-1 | TGTGCCACCAGTGATTTACGGGAAGAGACCCAGTACTTC | CATSDLREETQYF
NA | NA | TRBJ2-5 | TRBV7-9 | TGTGCCAGCAGCTCCCCTGCGGGACAAGAGACCCAGTACTTC | CASSSPAGQETQYF